What follows is one T cell receptor beta chain and its context. A much larger clone differs by one base, so this may be a read error. TCRdb re-called the 5' RACE reads through MiXCR, storing one row per CDR3 protein. This sample yields about 240,000 distinct CDR3 sequences, of which approximately 8.4% are seen a single time; more than 4.5% belongs to the top ten. V was shortened by 0 bases and J by 6 bases, with 12 bases between the two germline ends. The CDR3 length is 14 residues. Germline-derived CDR1 and CDR2 are MGHDK and SYGVNS. This sample stems from a study of CD8 T cells in ankylosing spondylitis.

This clonotype originated in a female donor with ankylosing spondylitis or in good health (not recorded which). The chain is built from TRBV25-1 and TRBJ2-7; TRBD1 might be the D (5 bases). Input material: blood, either unsorted or a sorted T cell fraction (not recorded which). This chain's CDR3 is CASSEYRGSGEQYF. The CDR3 region has the DNA TGTGCCAGCAGTGAATATAGGGGTTCGGGCGAGCAGTACTTC.